This entry lists 20 T cell receptor beta chains sequenced from one sample in a study of shared clonotypes between healthy human individuals. CD45RO-negative cells were positively selected for CCR7, leaving out terminally differentiated effector memory CD45RA+ cells. The assay was immunoSEQ multiplex PCR, and TCRdb's table has in-frame clones only and misses some. The table records around 560,000 clones, 90% to 95% of them present only once. The sequenced sample was naive CD8+ T cells sorted from blood. These receptors were taken from a woman aged 25 to 45 in good health.

This clone has just one count. This sequence joins TRBV1 and TRBJ2-2. TRBV1 is assigned pseudogene status. The CDR3 consists of 15 residues. Here the CDR3 DNA reads TGCACCAGTACGGTTCGGATGACGAACACCGGGGAGCTGTTTTTT. As protein: CTSTVRMTNTGELFF.

This clone was observed once. The chain uses TRBV7-2 and TRBJ2-1, with D tentatively TRBD2 (5 bases). With 5 bases removed from V and 4 bases from J, the gap between germline ends came to 12 bases. The CDR3 has 14 residues. The germline V gene has CDR1 SGHTA and CDR2 FQGNSA. The CDR3: CASSPTGLYNEQFF. CDR3 bases: TGTGCCAGCAGCCCTACTGGACTTTACAATGAGCAGTTCTTC.

This rearrangement joins TRBV28 to TRBJ2-5; D unclear. From germline, CDR1 is MDHEN and CDR2 SYDVKM. The V end lost 2 bases, the J end lost 2 bases, and 15 bases lay between the germline ends. The CDR3 contains 16 residues. CDR3 sequence reads: CASSLMMGIIQETQYF. The CDR3 region has the DNA TGTGCCAGCAGTTTAATGATGGGGATAATTCAAGAGACCCAGTACTTC.

The J gene is TRBJ2-1, the V gene TRBV5-6; 8 bases are a match to TRBD1. The CDR3 spans 19 residues. Unmatched junction bases numbered 17, after V lost 1 base and J lost 5 bases. Germline CDR1 reads SGHDT; CDR2 reads YYEEEE. As DNA, the CDR3 is TGTGCCAGCAGCTTGTTGTCCCGGCAGACAGGGGTCTTCCACAATGAGCAGTTCTTC. It specifies CASSLLSRQTGVFHNEQFF.

This chain joins TRBV7-8 and TRBJ1-1; D ambiguous. There are 14 residues in the CDR3. The germline gives CDR1 SGHVS, CDR2 FQNEAQ. Trimming pared 5 bases from V and 4 bases from J, leaving 14 bases between. The CDR3 loop reads CASSASGMTTEAFF. CDR3 DNA: TGTGCCAGCAGCGCAAGCGGGATGACCACTGAAGCTTTCTTT. Drawing the rest from reference TRBV7-8 and TRBJ1-1, the complete variable domain is GAGVSQSPRYKVAKRGQDVALRCDPISGHVSLFWYQQALGQGPEFLTYFQNEAQLDKSGLPSDRFFAERPEGSVSTLKIQRTQQEDSAVYLCASSASGMTTEAFFGQGTRLTVV.

The chain couples TRBV9 to TRBJ1-1; D is unclear. CDR1 SGDLS and CDR2 YYNGEE come from the germline V gene. The CDR3 has 14 amino acids. The ends were cut back, 1 base at V and 4 bases at J, with 11 bases in the middle. As DNA, the CDR3 is TGTGCCAGCAGCGTATGGCAGGAAGGCACTGAAGCTTTCTTT. Amino acids: CASSVWQEGTEAFF.

CDR3 nucleotide sequence: TGTGCCAGCAGCCTCTCAGGGGGCTCCTACGAGCAGTACTTC. It is translated as CASSLSGGSYEQYF. This chain links TRBV7-8 with TRBJ2-7, with 7 nucleotides matching TRBD1. Germline V gives CDR1 SGHVS, CDR2 FQNEAQ. CDR3 size: 14 residues. V lost 5 bases to trimming and J lost 0 bases; unmatched junction nucleotides: 4.

This chain uses TRBV10-3 with TRBJ2-7, with 12 bases fitting TRBD2. The CDR3 contains 15 residues. The V and J ends lost 6 bases and 3 bases, in that order; junction bases with no gene match: 6. Germline CDR1 reads ENHRY; CDR2 reads SYGVKD. CDR3 residues: CAIRETSGSHYEQYF. The CDR3 coding sequence is TGTGCCATCAGAGAGACTAGCGGGAGTCACTACGAGCAGTACTTC.

The chain joins TRBV4-2 to TRBJ2-1; D gene ambiguous. This CDR3 has 15 amino acids. CDR1 and CDR2 (germline): LGHNA, YNFKEQ. Trimming pared 0 bases from V and 0 bases from J, leaving 6 bases between. The DNA of the CDR3 is TGTGCCAGCAGCCAAGATCTCAGCTCCTACAATGAGCAGTTCTTC. Translation gives CASSQDLSSYNEQFF.

This rearrangement joins TRBV10-3 to TRBJ1-1; D not resolved. CDR1 is ENHRY, CDR2 SYGVKD, per germline. Between the trimmed V and J ends, which lost 6 bases and 2 bases, there was a span of 10 bases. The CDR3 is 13 amino acids. The CDR3 nucleotides read TGTGCCATCAGCGCTGGGGAAAACACTGAAGCTTTCTTT. It codes for CAISAGENTEAFF.

CDR3 loop: CAISDPTFGEQYF. As DNA, the CDR3 is TGTGCCATCAGTGACCCCACGTTCGGCGAGCAGTACTTC. V and J are TRBV10-3 and TRBJ2-7, with unresolved D. Germline loops: CDR1 ENHRY, CDR2 SYGVKD. V lost 3 bases to trimming and J lost 6 bases, with 12 bases between them. The CDR3 is made up of 13 amino acids.

This chain uses TRBV9 with TRBJ2-1; 8 bases agree with TRBD1. J gave up 2 bases and V 3 bases, and 7 bases lay outside the gene matches. CDR1 SGDLS and CDR2 YYNGEE come from the germline V gene. The CDR3 spans 16 residues. CDR3 residues: CASSEALTGAYNEQFF. As DNA, the CDR3 is TGTGCCAGCAGCGAGGCCCTGACAGGGGCCTACAATGAGCAGTTCTTC. The variable domain in full, with the rest retrieved from reference TRBV9 and TRBJ2-1, is DSGVTQTPKHLITATGQRVTLRCSPRSGDLSVYWYQQSLDQGLQFLIQYYNGEERAKGNILERFSAQQFPDLHSELNLSSLELGDSALYFCASSEALTGAYNEQFFGPGTRLTVL.

The chain employs TRBV5-8 and TRBJ1-4; D is ambiguous. CDR1 is SGHTS and CDR2 is YDEGEE in the germline V gene. The CDR3 has 14 residues. Trimming shortened V by 0 bases and J by 4 bases, and 7 bases separated the two germline ends. CDR3 residues: CASSLDPLNEKLFF. In nucleotides, the CDR3 is TGTGCCAGCAGCTTGGATCCCCTTAATGAAAAACTGTTTTTT.

Written as DNA, the CDR3 is TGCAGCGTTGATAACGCAGACATGCACTATGGCTACACCTTC. This encodes CSVDNADMHYGYTF. This rearrangement joins TRBV29-1 to TRBJ1-2; D gene uncertain. CDR1 SQVTM and CDR2 ANQGSEA come from the germline V gene. This CDR3 is built from 14 residues. V dropped 3 bases and J dropped 3 bases, with 14 bases sitting between them. The variable domain in full, completed from reference TRBV29-1 and TRBJ1-2, reads SAVISQKPSRDICQRGTSLTIQCQVDSQVTMMFWYRQQPGQSLTLIATANQGSEATYESGFVIDKFPISRPNLTFSTLTVSNMSPEDSSIYLCSVDNADMHYGYTFGSGTRLTVV.

The J gene is TRBJ2-2, the V gene TRBV5-3; D is ambiguous. TRBV5-3 is filed as an ORF, its function uncertain. The CDR3 length is 13 residues. Trimming took 5 bases from V and 5 from J, leaving 10 bases between them. The CDR3 protein is CARSPRITGELFF. DNA of the CDR3: TGTGCCAGAAGTCCGAGAATAACCGGGGAGCTGTTTTTT.

The V gene is TRBV6-5, the J gene TRBJ2-1; no firm D call. Trimming left V 6 bases short and J 6 bases short, with 18 bases between. The CDR3 length is 15 residues. Germline CDR1 MNHEY, CDR2 SVGAGI. This CDR3 is CASRRGTALLNEQFF. The CDR3 bases are TGTGCCAGCAGACGCGGTACAGCCCTTCTCAATGAGCAGTTCTTC.

V is TRBV14 and J is TRBJ1-1, with a weak D call TRBD1 (5 bases). V was cut by 0 bases and J by 5 bases, with 7 bases left in between. The CDR3 has 13 amino acids. The V gene's germline CDR1 is SGHDN and CDR2 FVKESK. The CDR3 sequence: CASSQEWGTEAFF. The CDR3, as DNA: TGTGCCAGCAGCCAAGAATGGGGGACTGAAGCTTTCTTT.

The chain is built from TRBV27 and TRBJ1-2; 8 bases are shared with TRBD1. With V trimmed by 2 bases and J by 6 bases, 5 bases remained unmatched. Looked up from germline, CDR1 is MNHEY and CDR2 is SMNVEV (reference sequence). The CDR3 extends over 14 amino acids. The CDR3, as DNA: TGTGCCAGCAGTTTAGTTCCAGGGGGCCATGGCTACACCTTC. Its translation: CASSLVPGGHGYTF.

V usage is TRBV9 and J usage is TRBJ2-7; 9 bases map to TRBD2. Unmatched junction bases numbered 5, after V lost 2 bases and J lost 2 bases. CDR1 is SGDLS and CDR2 is YYNGEE in the germline V gene. The CDR3 is made up of 15 amino acids. The DNA of the CDR3 is TGTGCCAGCAGCGTTAGCGGGAGAGGGCCCTACGAGCAGTACTTC. Protein sequence: CASSVSGRGPYEQYF.

This chain joins TRBV27 and TRBJ2-2; D unresolved. Germline CDR1 is MNHEY and CDR2 is SMNVEV (reference sequence). V gave up 5 bases and J gave up 7 bases, with 8 bases separating them. This CDR3 region has 12 residues. Written as DNA, the CDR3 is TGTGCCAGCAGTCGACGTGTCGGGGAGCTGTTTTTT. It is translated as CASSRRVGELFF.